The clone carrying this T cell receptor beta chain was seen just once. What it recognizes is unknown. The identical CDR3 is also encoded by other nucleotide sequences in the sample. These data come from a study of cytomegalovirus exposure and HLA in healthy donors. The germline V gene has CDR1 SGHTA and CDR2 FQGNSA. The CDR3 runs to 13 residues. With 4 bases removed from V and 0 bases from J, the gap between germline ends came to 6 bases. Study-level points and caveats: The finding came from a later analysis; first-cohort TCR clusters tended to co-occur in the 120 or so validation repertoires. In vitro data verified three CMV-associated chains as specific for CMV antigens. TCR beta chains numbering under 200 were designated cytomegalovirus-associated. It was reportedly the case that the classifier diagnosed cytomegalovirus status with high specificity and sensitivity.

Method: immunoSEQ multiplex PCR; TCRdb's copy keeps in-frame clones and lacks some. The table shows around 130,000 clones, with around nine tenths occurring only once. This TCR came from a man aged 30 to 39 in good health and CMV-seronegative. V is TRBV7-2 and J is TRBJ1-1; D is unclear. Sequencing used PBMCs. This chain's CDR3 is CASSSGMNTEAFF. The CDR3 DNA sequence: TGTGCCAGCAGCTCCGGTATGAACACTGAAGCTTTCTTT. The full variable domain, in which reference TRBV7-2 and TRBJ1-1 provide the parts outside the CDR3, is GAGVSQSPSNKVTEKGKDVELRCDPISGHTALYWYRQSLGQGLEFLIYFQGNSAPDKSGLPSDRFSAERTGGSVSTLTIQRTQQEDSAVYLCASSSGMNTEAFFGQGTRLTVV.